The T cell receptor (beta chain) under discussion was sequenced for a study of T-cell reconstitution after alpha-beta-depleted transplantation in children. This CDR3 is 11 amino acids long. Germline CDR1 and CDR2: DFQATT and SNEGSKA (reference sequence). With V trimmed by 6 bases and J by 13 bases, 9 bases remained unmatched. The authors prepared the TCRbeta library with unique molecular identifiers. MiXCR was run by TCRdb on the PCR reads, yielding one entry per CDR3 protein. The sample lists about 500,000 distinct CDR3 sequences; 32% were seen once. The sequences come from PBMCs from the stem cell graft donor, collected from the stem cell graft. This clonotype was sampled from a human donor who donated a stem cell graft to a child with aplastic anemia. V usage is TRBV20-1 and J usage is TRBJ2-1; 7 nucleotides match TRBD2. CDR3 in amino acids: CSASSGPRQFF. DNA of the CDR3: TGCAGTGCGTCTAGCGGCCCTCGTCAGTTCTTC.